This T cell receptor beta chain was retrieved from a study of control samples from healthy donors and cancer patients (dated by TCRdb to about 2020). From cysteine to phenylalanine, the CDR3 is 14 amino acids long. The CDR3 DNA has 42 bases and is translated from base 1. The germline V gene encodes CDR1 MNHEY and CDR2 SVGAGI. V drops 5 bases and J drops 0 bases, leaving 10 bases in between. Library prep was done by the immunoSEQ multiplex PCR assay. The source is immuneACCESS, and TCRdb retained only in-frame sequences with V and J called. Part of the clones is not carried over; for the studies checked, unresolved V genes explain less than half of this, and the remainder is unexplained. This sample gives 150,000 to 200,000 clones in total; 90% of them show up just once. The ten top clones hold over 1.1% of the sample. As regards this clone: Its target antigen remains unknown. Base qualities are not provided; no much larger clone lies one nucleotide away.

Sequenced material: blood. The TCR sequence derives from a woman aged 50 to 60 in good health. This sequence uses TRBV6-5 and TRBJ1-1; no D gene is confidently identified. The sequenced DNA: TGTGCCAGCAGTCCGACTGAGATGAACACTGAAGCTTTCTTT. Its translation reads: CASSPTEMNTEAFF.